The table lists the clone carrying this T cell receptor (beta chain) with many counts. Its antigen remains unidentified. This sample is drawn from a study of T cells in Graves' hyperthyroidism and ophthalmopathy. For the study at large: Peripheral blood was obtained at initial diagnosis, preceding any treatment. Study observations and caveats: Separating ophthalmopathy from stable hyperthyroidism was achieved by a 13 V-J model.

Diagnosis of hyperthyroidism was new in patients aged 18 to 65, and its duration was under 2 months. PBMCs were derived from approximately 10 ml fresh peripheral blood. Amplification targeted TCR beta CDR3 regions from RNA transcripts. With the HTBI primer set, the TCR CDR3 went through a first round of RT-PCR. From the multiplex PCR reads, TCRdb called clonotypes with MiXCR, one entry per CDR3 protein. The data hold under 650,000 distinct CDR3 sequences, with around 15% observed a single time. The CDR3 extends over 12 amino acids. Germline-derived CDR1 and CDR2 are MDHEN and SYDVKM. Trimming took 1 base from V and 9 from J, leaving 10 bases between them.

The specimen was blood. The receptor comes from a woman under 40 with Graves' hyperthyroidism. The V and J genes are TRBV28 and TRBJ2-7, with D perhaps TRBD2 (6 bases). This CDR3 reads CASSLLRGTQYF. DNA for the CDR3: TGTGCCAGCAGTTTATTGCGGGGCACGCAGTACTTC.